The T cell receptor beta chain under discussion was sequenced for a study of blood T cell repertoires in COVID-19. Study-wide context: Italy, Spain and the United States were the sources of the convalescent and acute COVID-19 samples.

TCRdb's table, derived via immunoSEQ multiplex PCR, lists solely in-frame clones and lacks some. The repertoire holds 110,000 or so clones, with roughly 81% as singletons. The sequencing sample was made of peripheral blood. The sequence was obtained from a man aged 35-49 years with acute or convalescent COVID-19.

CDR3 loop: CASSHGSVKNIQYF. The CDR3 DNA is TGTGCCAGCAGCCACGGGTCAGTCAAAAACATTCAGTACTTC. V and J are TRBV3-1 (or the pseudogene TRBV3-2) and TRBJ2-4, with D hard to call. V was clipped by 3 bases and J by 3 bases, with 9 bases between them. CDR1 and CDR2 (germline): LGHDT, YNNKEL (reference sequence). The CDR3 loop spans 14 amino acids.